This TCR beta chain is from a study of OX40 agonist ivuxolimab in advanced cancers. Study-level information: Dosing consisted of intravenous ivuxolimab at 0.01 to 10 mg/kg every 2 weeks. Partial responses occurred in Three dose-escalation patients, one with hepatocellular carcinoma and two with cutaneous melanoma.

The table came from immunoSEQ multiplex PCR; TCRdb's copy has only in-frame clones and leaves some out. The table includes 40,000 to 60,000 clones, about nine tenths detected once. Germline V gene lookup returns CDR1 MNHEY and CDR2 SVGAGI. The CDR3 totals 13 residues. Sampled blood was obtained at baseline, cycle 4 day 1, and cycle 7 day 1. This chain links TRBV6-5 with TRBJ2-5, with unresolved D. Near its end, the DNA agrees better with TRBJ2-7, so the J call may be wrong. This clonotype was sampled from an adult with an advanced solid tumor such as melanoma, head and neck, liver or kidney cancer. Material: CD4+ or CD8+ T cells sorted from blood, obtained in a trial of the OX40 agonist ivuxolimab. CDR3 amino acids: CASSYFSAYEQYF. The CDR3 bases are TGTGCCAGCAGTTACTTCAGCGCCTACGAGCAGTACTTC.